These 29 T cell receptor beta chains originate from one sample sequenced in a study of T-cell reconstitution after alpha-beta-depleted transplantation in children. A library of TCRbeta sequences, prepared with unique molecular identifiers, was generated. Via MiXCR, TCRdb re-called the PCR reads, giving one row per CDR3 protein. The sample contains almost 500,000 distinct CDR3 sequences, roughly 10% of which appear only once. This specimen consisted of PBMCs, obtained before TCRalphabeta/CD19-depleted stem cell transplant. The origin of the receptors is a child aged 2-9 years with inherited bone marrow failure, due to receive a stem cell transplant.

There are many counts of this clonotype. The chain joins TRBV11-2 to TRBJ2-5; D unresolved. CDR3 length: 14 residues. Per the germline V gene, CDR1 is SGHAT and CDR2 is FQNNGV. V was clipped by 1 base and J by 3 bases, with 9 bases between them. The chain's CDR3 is CASSLAVGKETQYF. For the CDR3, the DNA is TGTGCCAGCAGCTTAGCTGTAGGTAAAGAGACCCAGTACTTC.

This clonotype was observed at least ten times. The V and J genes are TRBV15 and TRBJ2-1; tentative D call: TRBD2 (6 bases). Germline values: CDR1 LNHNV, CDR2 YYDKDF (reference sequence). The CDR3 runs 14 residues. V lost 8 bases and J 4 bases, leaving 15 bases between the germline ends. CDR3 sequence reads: CATGAGPTYNEQFF. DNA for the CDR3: TGTGCCACCGGGGCGGGACCTACTTACAATGAGCAGTTCTTC.

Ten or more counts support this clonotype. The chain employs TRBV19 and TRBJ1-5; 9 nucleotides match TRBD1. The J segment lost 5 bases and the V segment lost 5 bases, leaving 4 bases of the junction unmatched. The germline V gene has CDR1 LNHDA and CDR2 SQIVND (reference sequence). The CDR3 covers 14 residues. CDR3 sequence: CASSSGQGYQPQHF. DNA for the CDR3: TGTGCCAGTAGTTCCGGACAGGGGTATCAGCCCCAGCATTTT.

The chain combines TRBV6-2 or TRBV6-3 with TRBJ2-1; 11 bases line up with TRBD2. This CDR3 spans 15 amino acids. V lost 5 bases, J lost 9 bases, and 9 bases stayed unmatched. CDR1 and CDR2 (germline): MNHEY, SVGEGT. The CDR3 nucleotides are TGTGCCAGCAGTCGGGTAGCGGGAGGGCCGGGTGAGCAGTTCTTC. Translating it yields CASSRVAGGPGEQFF.

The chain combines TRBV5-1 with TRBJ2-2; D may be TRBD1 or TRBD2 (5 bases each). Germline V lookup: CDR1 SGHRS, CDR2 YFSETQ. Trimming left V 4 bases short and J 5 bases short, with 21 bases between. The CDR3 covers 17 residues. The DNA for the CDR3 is TGCGCCAGCAGCAAGCTACCGGGCCCTGGGGGAACCGGGGAGCTGTTTTTT. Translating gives CASSKLPGPGGTGELFF. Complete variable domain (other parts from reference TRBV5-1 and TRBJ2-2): KAGVTQTPRYLIKTRGQQVTLSCSPISGHRSVSWYQQTPGQGLQFLFEYFSETQRNKGNFPGRFSGRQFSNSRSEMNVSTLELGDSALYLCASSKLPGPGGTGELFFGEGSRLTVL.

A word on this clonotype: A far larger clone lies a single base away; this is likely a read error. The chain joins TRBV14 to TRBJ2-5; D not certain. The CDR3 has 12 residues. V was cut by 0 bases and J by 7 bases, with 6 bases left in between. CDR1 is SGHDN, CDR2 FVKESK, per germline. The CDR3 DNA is TGTGCCAGCAGCCAAGATAGGGTGACCCAGTACTTC. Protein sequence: CASSQDRVTQYF.

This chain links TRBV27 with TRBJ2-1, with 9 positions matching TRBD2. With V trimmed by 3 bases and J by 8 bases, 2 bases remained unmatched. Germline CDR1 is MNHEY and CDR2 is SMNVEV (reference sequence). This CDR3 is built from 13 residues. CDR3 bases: TGTGCCAGCAGTTTTGGGACTAGCCATGAGCAGTTCTTC. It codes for CASSFGTSHEQFF.

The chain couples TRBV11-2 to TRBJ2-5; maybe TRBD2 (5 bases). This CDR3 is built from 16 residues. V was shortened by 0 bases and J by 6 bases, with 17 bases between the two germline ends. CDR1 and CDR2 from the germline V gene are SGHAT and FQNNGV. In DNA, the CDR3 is TGTGCCAGCAGCTTAGATCGAGGAGGACCTACACAGACCCAGTACTTC. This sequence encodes CASSLDRGGPTQTQYF.

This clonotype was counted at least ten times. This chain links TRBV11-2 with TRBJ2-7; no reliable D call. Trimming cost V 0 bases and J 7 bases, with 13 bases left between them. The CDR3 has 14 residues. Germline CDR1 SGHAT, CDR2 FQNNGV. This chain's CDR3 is CASSLDRPPWEQYF. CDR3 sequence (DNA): TGTGCCAGCAGCTTAGATAGGCCCCCCTGGGAGCAGTACTTC.

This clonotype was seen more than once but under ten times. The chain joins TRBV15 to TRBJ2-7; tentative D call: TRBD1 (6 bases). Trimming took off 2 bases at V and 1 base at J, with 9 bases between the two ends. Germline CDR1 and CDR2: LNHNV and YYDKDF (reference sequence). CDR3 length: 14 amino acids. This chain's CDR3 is CATSRHGQSYEQYF. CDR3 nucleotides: TGTGCCACCAGCAGACATGGACAGTCCTACGAGCAGTACTTC.

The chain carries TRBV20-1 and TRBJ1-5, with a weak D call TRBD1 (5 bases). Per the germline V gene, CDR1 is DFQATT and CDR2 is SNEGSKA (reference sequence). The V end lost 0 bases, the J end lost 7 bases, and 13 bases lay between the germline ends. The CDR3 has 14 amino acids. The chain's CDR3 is CSARDAGGSQPQHF. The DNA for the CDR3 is TGCAGTGCTAGAGATGCGGGGGGGAGCCAGCCCCAGCATTTT.

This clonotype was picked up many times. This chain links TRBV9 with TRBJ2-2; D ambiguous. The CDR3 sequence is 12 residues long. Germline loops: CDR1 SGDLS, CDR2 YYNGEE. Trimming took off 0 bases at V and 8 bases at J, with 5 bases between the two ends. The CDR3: CASSVAEGELFF. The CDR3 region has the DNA TGTGCCAGCAGCGTAGCTGAAGGGGAGCTGTTTTTT.

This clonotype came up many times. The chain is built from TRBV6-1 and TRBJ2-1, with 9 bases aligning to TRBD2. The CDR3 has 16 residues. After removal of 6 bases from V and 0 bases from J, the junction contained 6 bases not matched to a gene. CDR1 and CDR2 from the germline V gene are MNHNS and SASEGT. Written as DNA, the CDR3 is TGTGCCAGCAGGCCTGTAGCGGGAGCCTCCTACAATGAGCAGTTCTTC. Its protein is CASRPVAGASYNEQFF.

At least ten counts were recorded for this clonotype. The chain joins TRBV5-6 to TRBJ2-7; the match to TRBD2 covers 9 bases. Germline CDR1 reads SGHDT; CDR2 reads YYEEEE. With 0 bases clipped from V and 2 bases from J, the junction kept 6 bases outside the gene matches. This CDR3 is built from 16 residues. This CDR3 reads CASSLAPSGNAYEQYF. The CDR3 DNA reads TGTGCCAGCAGCTTGGCGCCTAGCGGGAATGCCTACGAGCAGTACTTC.

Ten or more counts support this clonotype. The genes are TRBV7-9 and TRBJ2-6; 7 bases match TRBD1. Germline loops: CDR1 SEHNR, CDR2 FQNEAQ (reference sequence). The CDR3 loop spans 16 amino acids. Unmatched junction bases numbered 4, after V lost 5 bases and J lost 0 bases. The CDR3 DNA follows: TGTGCCAGCAGCGAGAGACAGGGCTCTGGGGCCAACGTCCTGACTTTC. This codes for CASSERQGSGANVLTF.

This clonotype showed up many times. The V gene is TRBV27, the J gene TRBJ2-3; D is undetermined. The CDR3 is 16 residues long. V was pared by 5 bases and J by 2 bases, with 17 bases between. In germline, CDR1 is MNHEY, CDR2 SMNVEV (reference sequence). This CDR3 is CASSLYPARNTDTQYF. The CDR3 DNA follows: TGTGCCAGCAGTCTATACCCGGCGAGGAACACAGATACGCAGTATTTT.

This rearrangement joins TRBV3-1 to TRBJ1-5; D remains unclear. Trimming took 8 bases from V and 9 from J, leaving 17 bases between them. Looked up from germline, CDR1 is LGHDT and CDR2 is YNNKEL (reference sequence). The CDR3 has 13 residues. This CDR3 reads CASSQPVHWPQHF. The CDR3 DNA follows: TGTGCCAGCTCCCAGCCAGTCCATTGGCCCCAGCATTTT.

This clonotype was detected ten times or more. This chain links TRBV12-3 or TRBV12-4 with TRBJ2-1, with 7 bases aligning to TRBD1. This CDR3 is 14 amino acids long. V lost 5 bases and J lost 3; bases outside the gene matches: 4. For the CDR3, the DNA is TGTGCCAGCAGTACAGGGGATGGCTACAATGAGCAGTTCTTC. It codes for CASSTGDGYNEQFF.

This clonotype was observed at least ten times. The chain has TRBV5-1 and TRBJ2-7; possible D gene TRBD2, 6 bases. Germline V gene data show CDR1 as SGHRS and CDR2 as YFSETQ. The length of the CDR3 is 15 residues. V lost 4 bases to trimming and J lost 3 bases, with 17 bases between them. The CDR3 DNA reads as TGCGCCAGCAGCCCTGGAGGGACGTCGATCTACGAGCAGTACTTC. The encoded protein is CASSPGGTSIYEQYF.

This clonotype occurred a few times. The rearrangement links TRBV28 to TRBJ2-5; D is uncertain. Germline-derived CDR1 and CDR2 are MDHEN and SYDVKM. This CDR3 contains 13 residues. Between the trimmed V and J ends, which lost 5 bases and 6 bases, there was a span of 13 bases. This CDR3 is CASSDGLRKTQYF. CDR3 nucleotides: TGTGCCAGCAGTGACGGGTTGAGGAAGACCCAGTACTTC.

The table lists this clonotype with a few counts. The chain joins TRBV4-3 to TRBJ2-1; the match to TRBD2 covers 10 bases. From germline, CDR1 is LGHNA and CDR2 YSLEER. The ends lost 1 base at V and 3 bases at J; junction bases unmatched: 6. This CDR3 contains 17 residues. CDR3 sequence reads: CASSQAPSGRVYNEQFF. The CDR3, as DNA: TGCGCCAGCAGCCAAGCCCCAAGCGGGAGGGTCTACAATGAGCAGTTCTTC.

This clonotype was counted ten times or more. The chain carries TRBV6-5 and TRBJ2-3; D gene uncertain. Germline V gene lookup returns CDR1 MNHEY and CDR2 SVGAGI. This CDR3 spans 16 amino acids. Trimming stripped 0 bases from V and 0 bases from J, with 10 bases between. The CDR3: CASSYSVKTSTDTQYF. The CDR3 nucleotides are TGTGCCAGCAGTTACTCTGTCAAGACTAGCACAGATACGCAGTATTTT.

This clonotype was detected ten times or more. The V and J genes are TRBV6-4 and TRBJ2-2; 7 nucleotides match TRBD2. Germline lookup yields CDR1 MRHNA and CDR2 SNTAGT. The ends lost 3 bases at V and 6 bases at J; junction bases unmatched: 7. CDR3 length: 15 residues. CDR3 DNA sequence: TGTGCCAGCAGTGAAGGCGGGAGAGGGTCCGGGGAGCTGTTTTTT. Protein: CASSEGGRGSGELFF.

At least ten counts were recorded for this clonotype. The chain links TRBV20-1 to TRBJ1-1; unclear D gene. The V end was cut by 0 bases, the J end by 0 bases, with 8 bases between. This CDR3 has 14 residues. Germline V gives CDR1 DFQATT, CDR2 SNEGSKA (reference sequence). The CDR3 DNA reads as TGCAGTGCTAGAGAGTCGGACCTGAACACTGAAGCTTTCTTT. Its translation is CSARESDLNTEAFF.

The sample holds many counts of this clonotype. CDR3 DNA sequence: TGTGCCAGCCGACAAGGGCCGCGAAAGGGCACTGAAGCTTTCTTT. Its translation: CASRQGPRKGTEAFF. The V and J genes are TRBV2 and TRBJ1-1; D not resolved. CDR1 and CDR2 from the germline V gene are SNHLY and FYNNEI. The CDR3 covers 15 residues. The germline V and J ends were trimmed by 8 bases and 4 bases, with 20 bases remaining between them.

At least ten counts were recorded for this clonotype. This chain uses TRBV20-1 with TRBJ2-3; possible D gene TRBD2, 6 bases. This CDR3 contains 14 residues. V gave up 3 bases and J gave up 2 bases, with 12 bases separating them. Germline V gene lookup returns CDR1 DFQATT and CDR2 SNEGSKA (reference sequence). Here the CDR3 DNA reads TGCAGTGCTAGGGAGGGCCGCCTCACAGATACGCAGTATTTT. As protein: CSAREGRLTDTQYF.

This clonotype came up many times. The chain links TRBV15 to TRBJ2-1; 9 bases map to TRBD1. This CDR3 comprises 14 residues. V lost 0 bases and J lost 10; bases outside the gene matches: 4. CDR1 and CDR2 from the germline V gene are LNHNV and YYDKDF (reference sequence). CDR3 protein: CATSREQGAGEQFF. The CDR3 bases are TGTGCCACCAGCAGAGAACAGGGGGCAGGGGAGCAGTTCTTC.

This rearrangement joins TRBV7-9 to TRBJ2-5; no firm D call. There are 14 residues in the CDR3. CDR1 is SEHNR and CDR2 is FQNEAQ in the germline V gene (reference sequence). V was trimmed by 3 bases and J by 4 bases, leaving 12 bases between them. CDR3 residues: CASSFGRWGETQYF. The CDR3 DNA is TGTGCCAGCAGCTTTGGCCGCTGGGGAGAGACCCAGTACTTC.

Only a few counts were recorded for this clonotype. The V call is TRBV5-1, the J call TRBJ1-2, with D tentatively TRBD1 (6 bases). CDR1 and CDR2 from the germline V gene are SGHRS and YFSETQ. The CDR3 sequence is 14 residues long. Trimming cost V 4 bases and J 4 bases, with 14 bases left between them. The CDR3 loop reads CASSATGFGYGYTF. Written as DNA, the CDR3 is TGCGCCAGCAGCGCAACAGGGTTCGGCTATGGCTACACCTTC.